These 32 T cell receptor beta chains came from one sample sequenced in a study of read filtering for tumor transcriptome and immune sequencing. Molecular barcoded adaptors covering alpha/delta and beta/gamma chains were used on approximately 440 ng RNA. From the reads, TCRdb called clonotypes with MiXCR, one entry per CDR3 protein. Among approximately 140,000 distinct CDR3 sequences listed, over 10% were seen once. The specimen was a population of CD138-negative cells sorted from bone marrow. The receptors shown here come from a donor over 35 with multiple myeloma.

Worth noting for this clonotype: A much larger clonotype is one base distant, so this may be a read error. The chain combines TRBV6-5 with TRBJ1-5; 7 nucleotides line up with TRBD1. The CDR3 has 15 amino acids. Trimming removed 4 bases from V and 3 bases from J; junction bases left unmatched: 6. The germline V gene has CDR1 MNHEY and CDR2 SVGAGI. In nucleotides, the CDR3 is TGTGCCAGCAGTTGCGCAGGGGGTCACAATCAGCCCCAGCATTTT. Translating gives CASSCAGGHNQPQHF.

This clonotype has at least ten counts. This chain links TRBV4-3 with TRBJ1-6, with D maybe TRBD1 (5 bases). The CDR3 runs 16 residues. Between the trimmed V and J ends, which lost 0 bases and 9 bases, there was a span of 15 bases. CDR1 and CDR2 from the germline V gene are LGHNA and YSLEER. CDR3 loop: CASSQDGAGGSSPLHF. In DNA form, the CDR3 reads TGCGCCAGCAGCCAAGATGGGGCGGGGGGAAGTTCACCCCTCCACTTT.

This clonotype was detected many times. The CDR3, as DNA: TGTGCCAGCAGTTTGACTAGTGCTTCTCTCGAGGAGCTGTTTTTT. It codes for CASSLTSASLEELFF. This rearrangement joins TRBV27 to TRBJ2-2; the D gene is possibly TRBD2 (6 bases). Germline V CDR1 and CDR2: MNHEY, SMNVEV (reference sequence). CDR3 size: 15 residues. Trimming left V 3 bases short and J 10 bases short, with 18 bases between.

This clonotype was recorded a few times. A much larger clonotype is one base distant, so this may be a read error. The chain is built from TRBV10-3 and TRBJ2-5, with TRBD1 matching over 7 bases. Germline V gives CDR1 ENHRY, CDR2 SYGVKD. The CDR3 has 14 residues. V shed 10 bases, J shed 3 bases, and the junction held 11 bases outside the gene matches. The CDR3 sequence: CATRQGRGEETQYF. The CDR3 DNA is TGTGCCACCAGACAGGGTCGAGGAGAAGAGACCCAGTACTTC.

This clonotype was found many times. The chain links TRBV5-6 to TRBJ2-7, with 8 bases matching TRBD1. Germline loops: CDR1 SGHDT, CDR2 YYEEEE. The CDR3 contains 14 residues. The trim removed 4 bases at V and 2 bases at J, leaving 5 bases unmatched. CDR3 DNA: TGTGCCAGCAGCGCCGGGACAGGCGCCTACGAGCAGTACTTC. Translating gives CASSAGTGAYEQYF.

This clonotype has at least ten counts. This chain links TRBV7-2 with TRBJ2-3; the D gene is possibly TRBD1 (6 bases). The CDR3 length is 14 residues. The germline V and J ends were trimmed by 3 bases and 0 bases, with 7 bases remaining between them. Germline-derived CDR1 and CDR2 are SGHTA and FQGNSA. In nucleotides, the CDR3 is TGTGCCAGCAGCTTTGACAGGAGCACAGATACGCAGTATTTT. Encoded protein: CASSFDRSTDTQYF.

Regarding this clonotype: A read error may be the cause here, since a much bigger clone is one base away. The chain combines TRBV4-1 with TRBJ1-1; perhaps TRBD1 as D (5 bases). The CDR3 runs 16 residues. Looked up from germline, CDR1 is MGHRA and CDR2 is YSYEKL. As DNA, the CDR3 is TGCGCCAGCAGCCACTTTGTAGGGGAGGCCCCCTCTGAAGCTCTCTTT. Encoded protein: CASSHFVGEAPSEALF.

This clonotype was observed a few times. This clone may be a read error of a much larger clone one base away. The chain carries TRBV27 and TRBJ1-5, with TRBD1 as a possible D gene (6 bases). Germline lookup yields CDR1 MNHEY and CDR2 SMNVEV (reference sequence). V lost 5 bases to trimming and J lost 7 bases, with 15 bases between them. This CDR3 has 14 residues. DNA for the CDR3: TGTGCCAGCAGTCAGGGGCCAGGGAGGCAGCCCCAGCATTTT. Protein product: CASSQGPGRQPQHF.

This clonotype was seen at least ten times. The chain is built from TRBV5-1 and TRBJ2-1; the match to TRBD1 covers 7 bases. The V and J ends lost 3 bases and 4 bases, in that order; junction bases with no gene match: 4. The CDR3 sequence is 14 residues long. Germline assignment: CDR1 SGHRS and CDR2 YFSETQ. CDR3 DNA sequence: TGCGCCAGCAGCTATGACAGGGTTTACAATGAGCAGTTCTTC. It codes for CASSYDRVYNEQFF.

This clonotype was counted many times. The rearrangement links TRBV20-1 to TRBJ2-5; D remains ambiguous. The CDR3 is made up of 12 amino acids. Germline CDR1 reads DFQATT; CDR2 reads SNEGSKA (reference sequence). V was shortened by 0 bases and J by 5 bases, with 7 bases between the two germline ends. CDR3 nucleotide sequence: TGCAGTGCTAGAGACCGCGTGGAGACCCAGTACTTC. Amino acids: CSARDRVETQYF.

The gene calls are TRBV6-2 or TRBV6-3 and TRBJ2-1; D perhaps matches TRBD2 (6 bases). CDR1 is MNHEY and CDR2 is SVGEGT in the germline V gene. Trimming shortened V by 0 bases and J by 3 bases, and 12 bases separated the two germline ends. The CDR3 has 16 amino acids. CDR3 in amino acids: CASSYSMGRDYNEQFF. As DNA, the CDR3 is TGTGCCAGCAGTTACTCGATGGGGCGGGACTACAATGAGCAGTTCTTC.

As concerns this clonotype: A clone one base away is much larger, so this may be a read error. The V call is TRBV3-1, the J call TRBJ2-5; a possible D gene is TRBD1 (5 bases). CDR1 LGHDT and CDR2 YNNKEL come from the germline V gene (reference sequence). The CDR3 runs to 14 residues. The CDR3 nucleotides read TGTGCCGGCAGCCGCGTCGGTGGGGCGGAGACCCAGTACTTC. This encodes CAGSRVGGAETQYF.

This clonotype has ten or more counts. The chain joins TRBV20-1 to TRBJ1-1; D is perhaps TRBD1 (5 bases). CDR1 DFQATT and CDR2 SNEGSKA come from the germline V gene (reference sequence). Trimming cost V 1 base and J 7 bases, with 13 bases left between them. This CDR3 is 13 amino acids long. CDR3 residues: CSARVVVGGEAFF. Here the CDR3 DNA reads TGCAGTGCTAGAGTTGTAGTTGGGGGTGAAGCTTTCTTT.

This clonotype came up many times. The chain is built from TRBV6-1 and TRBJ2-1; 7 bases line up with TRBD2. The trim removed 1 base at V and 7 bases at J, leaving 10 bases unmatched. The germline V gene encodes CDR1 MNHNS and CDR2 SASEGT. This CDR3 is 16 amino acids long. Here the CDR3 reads CASSEGTSFLKNEQFF. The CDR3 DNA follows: TGTGCCAGCAGTGAAGGGACTAGTTTTCTCAAGAATGAGCAGTTCTTC.

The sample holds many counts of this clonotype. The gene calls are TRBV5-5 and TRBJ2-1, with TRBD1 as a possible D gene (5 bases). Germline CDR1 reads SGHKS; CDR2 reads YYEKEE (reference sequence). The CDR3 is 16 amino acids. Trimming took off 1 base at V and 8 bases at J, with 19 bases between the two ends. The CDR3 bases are TGTGCCAGCAGCTTGAGGTTTTGGGGCTTGGGCGATGAGCAGTTCTTC. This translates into CASSLRFWGLGDEQFF.

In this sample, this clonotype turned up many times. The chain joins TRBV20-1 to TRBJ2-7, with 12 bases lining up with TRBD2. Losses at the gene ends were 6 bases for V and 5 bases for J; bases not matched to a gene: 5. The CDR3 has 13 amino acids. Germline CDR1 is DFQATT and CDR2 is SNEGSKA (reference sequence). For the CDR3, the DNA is TGCAGTGCCCCTAGCGGGAGGGCCCACGAGCAGTACTTC. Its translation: CSAPSGRAHEQYF.

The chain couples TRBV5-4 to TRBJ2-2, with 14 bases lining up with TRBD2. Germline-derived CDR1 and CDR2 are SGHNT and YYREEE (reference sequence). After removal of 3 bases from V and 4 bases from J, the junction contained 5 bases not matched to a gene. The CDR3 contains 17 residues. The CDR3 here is CASSSQTSGRATGELFF. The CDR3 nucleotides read TGTGCCAGCAGCTCACAGACTAGCGGGAGGGCCACCGGGGAGCTGTTTTTT.

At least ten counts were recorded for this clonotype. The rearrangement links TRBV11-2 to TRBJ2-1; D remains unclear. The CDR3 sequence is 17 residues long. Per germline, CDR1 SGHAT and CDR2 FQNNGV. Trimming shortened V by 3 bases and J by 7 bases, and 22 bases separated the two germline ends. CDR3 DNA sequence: TGTGCCAGCAGCTTTCCCTTAAGGGTGGTTTTGATAAATGAGCAGTTCTTC. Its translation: CASSFPLRVVLINEQFF.

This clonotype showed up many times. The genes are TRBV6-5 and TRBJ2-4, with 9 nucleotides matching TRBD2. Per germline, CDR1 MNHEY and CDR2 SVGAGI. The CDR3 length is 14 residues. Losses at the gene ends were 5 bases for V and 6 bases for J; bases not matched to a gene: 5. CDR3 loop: CASSPGTSTNIQYF. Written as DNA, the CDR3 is TGTGCCAGCAGTCCCGGGACTAGCACAAACATTCAGTACTTC.

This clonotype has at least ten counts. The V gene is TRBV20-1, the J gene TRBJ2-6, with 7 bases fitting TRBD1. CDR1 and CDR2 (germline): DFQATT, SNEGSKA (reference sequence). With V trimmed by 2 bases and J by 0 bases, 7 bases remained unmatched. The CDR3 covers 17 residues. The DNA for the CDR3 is TGCAGTGCTAGAAAACAGGGGCCGAGCTCTGGGGCCAACGTCCTGACTTTC. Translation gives CSARKQGPSSGANVLTF.

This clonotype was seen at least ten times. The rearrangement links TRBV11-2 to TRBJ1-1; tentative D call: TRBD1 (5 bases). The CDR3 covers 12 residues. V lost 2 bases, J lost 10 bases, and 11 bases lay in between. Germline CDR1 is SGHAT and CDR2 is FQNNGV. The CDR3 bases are TGTGCCAGCAGCTTACCAGGGTCAAGAGCTTTCTTT. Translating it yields CASSLPGSRAFF.

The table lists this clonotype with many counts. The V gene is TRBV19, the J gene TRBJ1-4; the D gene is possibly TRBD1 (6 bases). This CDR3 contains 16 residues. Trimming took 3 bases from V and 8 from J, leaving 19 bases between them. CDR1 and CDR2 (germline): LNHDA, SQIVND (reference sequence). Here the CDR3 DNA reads TGTGCCAGTAGTATGATGGGGGCGGGTGGCGGCGAAAAACTGTTTTTT. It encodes CASSMMGAGGGEKLFF.

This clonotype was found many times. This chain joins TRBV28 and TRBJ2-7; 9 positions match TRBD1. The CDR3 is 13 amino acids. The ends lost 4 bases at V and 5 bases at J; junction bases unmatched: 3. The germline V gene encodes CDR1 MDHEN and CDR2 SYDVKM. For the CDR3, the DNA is TGTGCCAGCAGTTCCGGGACAGGGAACGAGCAGTACTTC. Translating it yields CASSSGTGNEQYF.

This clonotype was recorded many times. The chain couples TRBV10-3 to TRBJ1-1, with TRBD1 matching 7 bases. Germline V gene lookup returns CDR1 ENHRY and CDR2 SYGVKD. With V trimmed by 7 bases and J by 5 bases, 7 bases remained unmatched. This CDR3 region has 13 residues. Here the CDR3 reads CAIKGQEGTEAFF. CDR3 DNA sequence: TGTGCCATCAAAGGACAGGAGGGGACTGAAGCTTTCTTT.

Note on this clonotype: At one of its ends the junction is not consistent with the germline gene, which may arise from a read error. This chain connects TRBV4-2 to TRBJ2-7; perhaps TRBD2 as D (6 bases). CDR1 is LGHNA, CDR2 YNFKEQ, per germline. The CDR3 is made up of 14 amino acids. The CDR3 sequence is CAGSQDDWSGGQYF. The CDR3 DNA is TGTGCCGGCAGCCAAGACGACTGGTCCGGGGGGCAGTACTTC.

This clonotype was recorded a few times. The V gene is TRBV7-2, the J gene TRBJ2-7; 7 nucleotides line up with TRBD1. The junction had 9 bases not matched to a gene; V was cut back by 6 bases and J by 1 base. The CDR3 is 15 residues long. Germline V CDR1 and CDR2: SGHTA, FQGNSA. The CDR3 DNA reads TGTGCCAGCAGTCGCTCCGGGACAGCATCCTACGAGCAGTACTTC. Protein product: CASSRSGTASYEQYF.

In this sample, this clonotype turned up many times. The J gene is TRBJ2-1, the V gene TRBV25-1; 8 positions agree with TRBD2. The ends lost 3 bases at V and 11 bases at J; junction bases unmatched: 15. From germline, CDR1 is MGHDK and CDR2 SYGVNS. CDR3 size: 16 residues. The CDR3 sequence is CASSERLSGESIQQFF. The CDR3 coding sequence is TGTGCCAGCAGTGAGAGGCTTAGCGGGGAGTCGATTCAGCAGTTCTTC.

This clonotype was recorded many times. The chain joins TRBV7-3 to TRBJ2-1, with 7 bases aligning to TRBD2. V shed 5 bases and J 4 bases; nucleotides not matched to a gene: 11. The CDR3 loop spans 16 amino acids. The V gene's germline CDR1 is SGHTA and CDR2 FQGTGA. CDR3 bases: TGTGCCAGCAGCGCCACACCGGGACTAAATTACAATGAGCAGTTCTTC. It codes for CASSATPGLNYNEQFF.

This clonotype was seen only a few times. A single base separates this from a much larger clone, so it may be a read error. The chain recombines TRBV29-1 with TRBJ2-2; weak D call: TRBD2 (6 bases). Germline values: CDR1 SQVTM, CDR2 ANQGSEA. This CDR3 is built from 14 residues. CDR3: CSAITRFGAGGLFF. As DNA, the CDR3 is TGCAGCGCAATAACTCGATTTGGGGCCGGGGGGCTGTTTTTT.

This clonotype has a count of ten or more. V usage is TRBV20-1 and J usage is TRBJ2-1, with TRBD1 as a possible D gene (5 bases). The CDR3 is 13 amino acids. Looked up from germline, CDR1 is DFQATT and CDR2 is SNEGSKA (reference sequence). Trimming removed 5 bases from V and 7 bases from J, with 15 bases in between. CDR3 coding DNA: TGCAGTGCTCTTACAGGTACAAGTAATGAGCAGTTCTTC. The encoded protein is CSALTGTSNEQFF.

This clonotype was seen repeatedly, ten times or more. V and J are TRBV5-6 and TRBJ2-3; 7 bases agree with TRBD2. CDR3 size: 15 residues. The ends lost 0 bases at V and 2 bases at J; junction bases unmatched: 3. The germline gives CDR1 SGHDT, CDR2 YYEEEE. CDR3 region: CASSLEGTNTDTQYF. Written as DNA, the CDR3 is TGTGCCAGCAGCTTGGAAGGGACTAACACAGATACGCAGTATTTT.

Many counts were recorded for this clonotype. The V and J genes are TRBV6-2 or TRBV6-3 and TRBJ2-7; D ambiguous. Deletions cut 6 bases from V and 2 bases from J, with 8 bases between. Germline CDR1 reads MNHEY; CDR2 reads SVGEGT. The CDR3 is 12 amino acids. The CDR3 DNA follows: TGTGCCAGCAGCCCTATAACCTACGAGCAGTACTTC. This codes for CASSPITYEQYF.